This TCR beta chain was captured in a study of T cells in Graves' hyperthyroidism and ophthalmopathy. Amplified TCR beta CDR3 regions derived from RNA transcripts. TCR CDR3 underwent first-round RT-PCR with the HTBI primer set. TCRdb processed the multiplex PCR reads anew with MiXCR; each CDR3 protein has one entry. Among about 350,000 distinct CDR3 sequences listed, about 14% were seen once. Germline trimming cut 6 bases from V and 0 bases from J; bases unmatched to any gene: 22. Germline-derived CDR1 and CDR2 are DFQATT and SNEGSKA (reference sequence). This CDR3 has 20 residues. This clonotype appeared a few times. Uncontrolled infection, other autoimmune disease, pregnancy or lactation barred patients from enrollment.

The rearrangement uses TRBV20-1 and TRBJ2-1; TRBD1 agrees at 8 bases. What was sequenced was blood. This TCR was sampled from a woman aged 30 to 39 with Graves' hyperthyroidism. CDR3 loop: CSAEGTGGNLIPSSYNEQFF. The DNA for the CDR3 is TGCAGTGCGGAGGGGACAGGTGGAAACCTAATACCGAGCTCCTACAATGAGCAGTTCTTC.